The sample holds many counts of the clone carrying this T cell receptor beta chain. Its antigen is undetermined. Before thyroid surgery, none of the patients had received any treatment. The CDR3 runs 16 residues. Trimming stripped 3 bases from V and 11 bases from J, with 20 bases between. The germline V gene has CDR1 LNHDA and CDR2 SQIVND (reference sequence). This record comes from a study of metastatic and nonmetastatic thyroid tumors. Study overall: The study looked at repertoires side by side in blood and in tumor or nodule tissue from malignant and benign thyroid patients. Study-level points and caveats: The study reportedly found significantly higher TCR beta diversity in malignant thyroid tumors than benign nodules, in blood and tumor.

TCRdb re-analyzed the PCR reads using MiXCR. The sample consists of tens of thousands of clones, about 12% of them appearing once. The sequenced material came from blood. The sequence was collected from a male donor with papillary thyroid cancer or a benign thyroid nodule (not recorded which). Some clones in this sample may be carry-over from other donors' samples. The J gene is TRBJ1-6, the V gene TRBV19; D is perhaps TRBD1 (6 bases). The CDR3 DNA follows: TGTGCCAGTAGTATCGCCATCAGGGACACGGGGACACCCCTCCACTTT. It translates to CASSIAIRDTGTPLHF.